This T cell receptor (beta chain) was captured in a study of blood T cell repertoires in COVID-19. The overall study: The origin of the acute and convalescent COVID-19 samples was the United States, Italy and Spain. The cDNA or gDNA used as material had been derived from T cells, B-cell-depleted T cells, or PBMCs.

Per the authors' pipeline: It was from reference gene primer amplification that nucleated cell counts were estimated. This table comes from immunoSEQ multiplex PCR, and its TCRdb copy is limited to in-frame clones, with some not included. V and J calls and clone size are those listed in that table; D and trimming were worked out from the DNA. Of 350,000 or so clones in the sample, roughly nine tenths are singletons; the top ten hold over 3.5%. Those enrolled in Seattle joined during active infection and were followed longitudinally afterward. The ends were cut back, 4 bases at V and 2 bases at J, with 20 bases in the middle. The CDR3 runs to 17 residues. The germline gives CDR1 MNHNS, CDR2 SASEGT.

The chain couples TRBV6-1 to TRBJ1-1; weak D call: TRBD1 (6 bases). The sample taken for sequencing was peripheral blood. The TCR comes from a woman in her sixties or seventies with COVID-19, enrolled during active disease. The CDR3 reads CASSAPPGTQPNTEAFF. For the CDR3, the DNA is TGTGCCAGCAGTGCACCTCCCGGGACACAACCCAACACTGAAGCTTTCTTT.